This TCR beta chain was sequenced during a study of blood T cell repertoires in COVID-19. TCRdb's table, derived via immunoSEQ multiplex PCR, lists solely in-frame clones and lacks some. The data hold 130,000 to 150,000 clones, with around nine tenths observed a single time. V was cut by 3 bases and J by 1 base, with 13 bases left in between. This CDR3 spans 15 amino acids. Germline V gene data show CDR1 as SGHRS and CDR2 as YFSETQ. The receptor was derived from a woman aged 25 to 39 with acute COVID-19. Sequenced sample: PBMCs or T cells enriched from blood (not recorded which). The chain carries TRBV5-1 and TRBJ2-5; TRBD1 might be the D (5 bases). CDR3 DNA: TGCGCCAGCAGCTCGGCAGGACAAGCCCAAGAGACCCAGTACTTC. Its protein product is CASSSAGQAQETQYF.